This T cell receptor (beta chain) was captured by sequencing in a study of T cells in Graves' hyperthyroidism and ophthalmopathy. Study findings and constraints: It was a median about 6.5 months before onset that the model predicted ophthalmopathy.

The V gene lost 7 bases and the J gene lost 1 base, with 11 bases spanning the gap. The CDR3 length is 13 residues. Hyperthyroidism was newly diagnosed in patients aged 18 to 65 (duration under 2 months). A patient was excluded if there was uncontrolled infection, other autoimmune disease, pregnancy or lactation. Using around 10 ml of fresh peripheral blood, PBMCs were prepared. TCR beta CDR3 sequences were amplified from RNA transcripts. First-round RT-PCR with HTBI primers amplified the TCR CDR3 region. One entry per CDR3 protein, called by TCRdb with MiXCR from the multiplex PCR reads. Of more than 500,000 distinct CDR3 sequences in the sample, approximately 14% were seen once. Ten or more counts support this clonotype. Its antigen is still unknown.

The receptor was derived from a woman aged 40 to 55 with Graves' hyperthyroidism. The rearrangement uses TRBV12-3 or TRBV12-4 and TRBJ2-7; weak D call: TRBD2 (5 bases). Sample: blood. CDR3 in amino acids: CASTGGVSYEQYF. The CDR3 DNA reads TGTGCCAGCACTGGAGGCGTATCCTACGAGCAGTACTTC.